This T cell receptor beta chain emerged from a study of radiotherapy plus CTLA-4 blockade in lung cancer. General study findings and limits: Among reported predictors of response, early blood T cell clone dynamics with interferon-beta performed best.

Germline V gives CDR1 MNHEY, CDR2 SMNVEV (reference sequence). The CDR3 consists of 16 residues. Unmatched junction bases numbered 10, after V lost 4 bases and J lost 5 bases. Profiled with immunoSEQ multiplex PCR; TCRdb holds only in-frame clones, not every one. Of about 45,000 clones detected, roughly three quarters appear once; the ten largest clones hold roughly 7.6%. To note about this clone: Antigen specificity is unknown.

The chain links TRBV27 to TRBJ2-2, with 7 bases that match TRBD1. The sequence was collected from a human donor with non-small cell lung cancer who had stable disease on radiotherapy plus ipilimumab. The sample here was peripheral blood, taken from a patient treated with radiotherapy plus ipilimumab. The CDR3 coding sequence is TGTGCCAGCAGTTGGCGTCGACAGGGTGGGACCGGGGAGCTGTTTTTT. Its translation: CASSWRRQGGTGELFF.